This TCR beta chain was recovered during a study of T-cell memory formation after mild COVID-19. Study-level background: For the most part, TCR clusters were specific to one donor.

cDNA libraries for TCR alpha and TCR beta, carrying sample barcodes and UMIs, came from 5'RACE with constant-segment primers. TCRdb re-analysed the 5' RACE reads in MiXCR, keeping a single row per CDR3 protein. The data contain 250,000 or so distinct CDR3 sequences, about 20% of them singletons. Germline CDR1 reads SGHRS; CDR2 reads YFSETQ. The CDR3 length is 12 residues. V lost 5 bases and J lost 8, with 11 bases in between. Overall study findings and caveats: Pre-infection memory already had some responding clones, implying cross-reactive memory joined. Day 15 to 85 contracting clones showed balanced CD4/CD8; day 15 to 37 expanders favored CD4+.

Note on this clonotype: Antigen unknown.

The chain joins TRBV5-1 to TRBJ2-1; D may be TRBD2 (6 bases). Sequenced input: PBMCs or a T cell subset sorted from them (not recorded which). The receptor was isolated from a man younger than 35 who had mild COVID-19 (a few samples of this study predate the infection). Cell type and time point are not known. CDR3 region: CASSSGGDEQFF. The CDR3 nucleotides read TGCGCCAGCAGTAGTGGCGGGGATGAGCAGTTCTTC. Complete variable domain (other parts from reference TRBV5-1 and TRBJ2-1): KAGVTQTPRYLIKTRGQQVTLSCSPISGHRSVSWYQQTPGQGLQFLFEYFSETQRNKGNFPGRFSGRQFSNSRSEMNVSTLELGDSALYLCASSSGGDEQFFGPGTRLTVL.